The entry below gives a single TCR beta chain sequence along with its context. As yet, its antigen is unknown. These data originate in a study of tumor and adjacent non-tumor tissue in lung cancer. Study-level background: There were fewer than 15 adenocarcinoma, a couple of squamous cell carcinoma and 1 small cell lung cancer cases. On average, productive TCRbeta reads reached about 4.4 million per sample. Study-level findings and limits: TCR diversity was significantly greater in tumor than normal lung tissue.

RNA was extracted from bulk tissue without any cell sorting. The normal lung tissue was taken more than 3 cm from the tumor edge. Three rounds of nested PCR, following a modified ARM-PCR protocol, produced the TCRbeta library. MiXCR, applied by TCRdb to the multiplex PCR reads, yields one record per CDR3 protein. In the table there are approximately 77,000 distinct CDR3 sequences, about 82% of which are singletons. Deletions cut 5 bases from V and 8 bases from J, with 17 bases between. CDR3 length equals 14 residues. Sequencing was performed on distant non-tumor lung tissue. This TCR derives from a man aged 55-75 years with non-small cell lung cancer. The J gene is TRBJ2-3, the V gene TRBV12-3 or TRBV12-4; D ambiguous. The CDR3 reads CASSVGPGVVTQYF. CDR3 DNA: TGTGCCAGCAGTGTAGGGCCTGGGGTGGTTACGCAGTATTTT.